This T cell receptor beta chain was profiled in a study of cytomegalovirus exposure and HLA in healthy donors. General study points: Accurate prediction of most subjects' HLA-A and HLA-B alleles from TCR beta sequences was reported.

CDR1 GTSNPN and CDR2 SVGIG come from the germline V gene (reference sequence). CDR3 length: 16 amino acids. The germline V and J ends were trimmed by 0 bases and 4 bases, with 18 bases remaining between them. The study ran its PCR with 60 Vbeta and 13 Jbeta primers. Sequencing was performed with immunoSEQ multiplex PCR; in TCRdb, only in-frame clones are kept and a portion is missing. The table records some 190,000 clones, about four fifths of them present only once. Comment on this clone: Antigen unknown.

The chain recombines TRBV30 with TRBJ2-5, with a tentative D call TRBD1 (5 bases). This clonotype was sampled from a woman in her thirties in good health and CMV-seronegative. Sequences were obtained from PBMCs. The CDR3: CAWSVGAHPRAETQYF. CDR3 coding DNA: TGTGCCTGGAGTGTTGGGGCCCACCCCCGGGCAGAGACCCAGTACTTC.